These T cell receptor beta chains were read from a single sample in a study of identifying expanded T cells in peripheral blood. Some clones are missing from TCRdb's copy, which holds only in-frame ones; the method was immunoSEQ multiplex PCR. The sample includes tens of thousands of clones, approximately 84% of them seen just once. The sample comprised blood. The receptors stem from a person aged 18 to 70 in good health. Both conserved end residues are part of each CDR3. Fields, in order: clone size, D gene, V gene, J gene, CDR3 DNA, CDR3 protein. The D gene is left open where the match is weak. The size entry is marked missing in some rows and otherwise reads once, few, many or a size class.

NA	TRBD1	TRBV7-9	TRBJ2-7	TGTGCCAGCAGTTTACAGGGGTACGAGCAGTACTTC	CASSLQGYEQYF
NA	TRBD2	TRBV6-5	TRBJ2-3	TGTGCCAGCAGTTACGGGGTTAGCGGGAGTGCAGATACGCAGTATTTT	CASSYGVSGSADTQYF
NA	TRBD1	TRBV12-5	TRBJ1-1	TGTGCTAGTGGTTTGGGGACAGGGAACACTGAAGCTTTCTTT	CASGLGTGNTEAFF
few	TRBD2	TRBV5-4	TRBJ2-7	TGTGCCAGCAGCTTCGGGACTAGCGGCCCCTACGAGCAGTACTTC	CASSFGTSGPYEQYF
NA	NA	TRBV13	TRBJ2-5	TGTGCCAGCAGTTGGGGGGTGAAAGCCGTGGGGACCCAGTACTTC	CASSWGVKAVGTQYF
NA	NA	TRBV5-5	TRBJ2-1	TGTGCCAGCAGCACCCCAGGGGGGGTGAACAATGAGCAGTTCTTC	CASSTPGGVNNEQFF
NA	NA	TRBV29-1	TRBJ1-1	TGCAGCGTTTCCCCTGACCCGAACACTGAAGCTTTCTTT	CSVSPDPNTEAFF
NA	NA	TRBV6-1	TRBJ2-7	TGTGCCAGCAGTGAACCCGGAGGTAACCACGTCTACGAGCAGTACTTC	CASSEPGGNHVYEQYF
NA	TRBD2	TRBV7-2	TRBJ2-1	TGTGCCAGCAGCCTCGGACTAGCGGACGCTAATGAGCAGTTCTTC	CASSLGLADANEQFF
NA	NA	TRBV28	TRBJ2-7	TGTGCCAGCACCAGGGCCAGGTCACCCGAGCAGTACTTC	CASTRARSPEQYF
NA	NA	TRBV6-1	TRBJ2-7	TGTGCCAGCAGTGAAGGTGGGAACGAGCAGTACTTC	CASSEGGNEQYF
NA	TRBD2	TRBV7-6	TRBJ2-1	TGTGCCAGCAGCTTAATGCCGACAGGGTCGGTTGGGCTAGCGGGAATTGAGCAGTTCTTC	CASSLMPTGSVGLAGIEQFF
few	TRBD2	TRBV4-3	TRBJ2-2	TGCGCCAGCAGCCAATGGACTAGCGGGAGGACGTCCGGGGAGCTGTTTTTT	CASSQWTSGRTSGELFF
NA	NA	TRBV5-1	TRBJ2-3	TGCGCCAGCAGCTTGGAGTCTAACCCAGATACGCAGTATTTT	CASSLESNPDTQYF
NA	NA	TRBV27	TRBJ1-1	TGTGCCAGCAGTTTATATACCCGTGGGGGCCCGAACACTGAAGCTTTCTTT	CASSLYTRGGPNTEAFF
NA	NA	TRBV6-5	TRBJ1-1	TGTGCCAGCCGCAAAACTTCAGGGACTGAAGCTTTCTTT	CASRKTSGTEAFF
few	NA	TRBV28	TRBJ1-1	TGTGCCAGCAGTGCCTGGGGGGGTGTAGGGACTGAAGCTTTCTTT	CASSAWGGVGTEAFF
NA	TRBD2	TRBV5-6	TRBJ2-1	TGTGCCAGCAGCAAATTAGCGGGCTACTCCTACAATGAGCAGTTCTTC	CASSKLAGYSYNEQFF
NA	NA	TRBV6-5	TRBJ2-7	TGTGCCAGCAGTTACCTTTACCCACAGGGTGGCGAGCAGTACTTC	CASSYLYPQGGEQYF
NA	TRBD2	TRBV27	TRBJ2-1	TGTGCCAGCAGTTTAGTTCTCCGGGAGGCTGACTACAATGAGCAGTTCTTC	CASSLVLREADYNEQFF
NA	NA	TRBV29-1	TRBJ2-2	TGCAGCGTAAACAGGGAACGAACCGGGGAGCTGTTTTTT	CSVNRERTGELFF
NA	TRBD1	TRBV2	TRBJ2-3	TGTGCCAGCAAAAAACAGGGGGATACGCAGTATTTT	CASKKQGDTQYF
NA	TRBD1	TRBV11-2	TRBJ1-3	TGTGCCAGCAGCTTAGGTCCGGGACAGGCTACTGGAAACACCATATATTTT	CASSLGPGQATGNTIYF
NA	TRBD2	TRBV27	TRBJ2-2	TGTGCCAGCAGTTCCTTTCCTTACCTGGGACTATCAATAAAGGAGCTGTTTTTT	CASSSFPYLGLSIKELFF
NA	NA	TRBV9	TRBJ2-1	TGTGCCAGCAGCCGGGCCGGGGAAAGAGGGCGGCTCTACAATGAGCAGTTCTTC	CASSRAGERGRLYNEQFF
NA	NA	TRBV15	TRBJ2-3	TGTGCCACCAGGAGTGGGGCTCTCGGGAGATTGTGGACAAGATCAGATACGCAGTATTTT	CATRSGALGRLWTRSDTQYF
NA	TRBD2	TRBV9	TRBJ2-5	TGTGCCAGCAGCGCGGGGGGTCTAGCGGGACTGGAGACCCAGTACTTC	CASSAGGLAGLETQYF
NA	NA	TRBV19	TRBJ1-1	TGTGCCAGTAGTATCGCGGGATACGGGGAAAATCAAGCTTTCTTT	CASSIAGYGENQAFF
NA	NA	TRBV2	TRBJ2-6	TGTGCCAGCAGTGGTTTGAGGTCTGGGGCCAACGTCCTGACTTTC	CASSGLRSGANVLTF
NA	NA	TRBV7-2	TRBJ2-3	TGTGCCAGCAGCCGAGAGAAGGGTAGGGATACGCAGTATTTT	CASSREKGRDTQYF
once	NA	TRBV21-1	TRBJ1-1	TGTGCCAGCAGCAACCCGGGGTCGATAACTGAAGCTTTCTTT	CASSNPGSITEAFF
NA	NA	TRBV7-9	TRBJ1-4	TGTGCCAGCAGCTTACCACAGAATAATGAAAAACTGTTTTTT	CASSLPQNNEKLFF
NA	TRBD1	TRBV6-1	TRBJ1-4	TGTGCCAGCAGTGGCGGACAGGGCATTTATGAAAAACTGTTTTTT	CASSGGQGIYEKLFF
NA	NA	TRBV10-3	TRBJ2-3	TGTGCCATCAGTGAGGACAGGACAGATACGCAGTATTTT	CAISEDRTDTQYF
NA	TRBD2	TRBV6-5	TRBJ2-7	TGTGCCAGCAGCATAGCGGGAGTGGGCGGGCAGTACTTC	CASSIAGVGGQYF
NA	TRBD2	TRBV19	TRBJ2-2	TGTGCCAGTAGTAGCCTTACTAGCGGGAGGTTCTACACCGGGGAGCTGTTTTTT	CASSSLTSGRFYTGELFF
NA	TRBD2	TRBV19	TRBJ2-7	TGTGCCAGTAGTTTTGGCGGGAGGAACTCCTACGAGCAGTACTTC	CASSFGGRNSYEQYF
NA	NA	TRBV7-3	TRBJ1-5	TGTGCCAGCAGCTCGGATAGCAATCAGCCCCAGCATTTT	CASSSDSNQPQHF
few	NA	TRBV30	TRBJ1-2	TGTGCCTGGAAAGGGATGCAGGGGAGCTATGGCTACACCTTC	CAWKGMQGSYGYTF
NA	NA	TRBV6-6	TRBJ2-7	TGTGCCAGCAGCCTACAGCGGCAAAGCTCCTACGAGCAGTACTTC	CASSLQRQSSYEQYF
NA	TRBD2	TRBV7-7	TRBJ2-1	TGTGCTAGCAGCCAGGGACTAGCGGGTTTCAATGAGCAGTTCTTC	CASSQGLAGFNEQFF
once	NA	TRBV7-8	TRBJ1-5	TGTGCCAGCAGCTTAGCGACAGGGCCCCAGCATTTT	CASSLATGPQHF
NA	NA	TRBV7-3	TRBJ2-5	TGTGCCAGCAGCAATACTATTGGGGGCCGGGAGACCCAGTACTTC	CASSNTIGGRETQYF
NA	TRBD2	TRBV28	TRBJ2-1	TGTGCCAGCAGTTGGACTAGCGGGAGGGATACCTACAATGAGCAGTTCTTC	CASSWTSGRDTYNEQFF
once	NA	TRBV27	TRBJ2-6	TGTGCCAGCAGTTTAGAGGGGCGCGGGGCCAACGTCCTGACTTTC	CASSLEGRGANVLTF
NA	NA	TRBV27	TRBJ2-5	TGTGCCAGCAGTGGGGCCGGCGAGACCCAGTACTTC	CASSGAGETQYF
NA	NA	TRBV20-1	TRBJ2-5	TGCAGTGCTAGGGGGGAGACCCAGTACTTC	CSARGETQYF
NA	NA	TRBV29-1	TRBJ2-1	TGCAGCGTTGAAGGAAGGCGCATCAATGAGCAGTTCTTC	CSVEGRRINEQFF
NA	TRBD1	TRBV5-1	TRBJ1-4	TGCGCCAGCAGCCCGGGGACAGGGGGTACTAATGAAAAACTGTTTTTT	CASSPGTGGTNEKLFF
NA	NA	TRBV25-1	TRBJ2-1	TGTGCCAGCAGCGCTCCCCAGGGAATTGGGGCCTACAATGAGCAGTTCTTC	CASSAPQGIGAYNEQFF
NA	NA	TRBV7-9	TRBJ1-1	TGTGCCAGCAGCCAGTCGACCTACACTGAAGCTTTCTTT	CASSQSTYTEAFF
NA	TRBD1	TRBV5-1	TRBJ1-1	TGCGCCAGCAGCCCGGAGGGGCGTCCAGGGGGTGAAGCTTTCTTT	CASSPEGRPGGEAFF
NA	NA	TRBV2	TRBJ2-3	TGTGCCAGCATGTCACTAGCTGGCACAGATACGCAGTATTTT	CASMSLAGTDTQYF
NA	NA	TRBV28	TRBJ2-1	TGTGCCAGCAGTCCGTATACAGTTCCCCCAGGAAATGAGCAGTTCTTC	CASSPYTVPPGNEQFF
NA	NA	TRBV13	TRBJ1-3	TGTGCCAGCAGCTTAGGCTTGTCCTCTTTCTCTGGAAACACCATATATTTT	CASSLGLSSFSGNTIYF